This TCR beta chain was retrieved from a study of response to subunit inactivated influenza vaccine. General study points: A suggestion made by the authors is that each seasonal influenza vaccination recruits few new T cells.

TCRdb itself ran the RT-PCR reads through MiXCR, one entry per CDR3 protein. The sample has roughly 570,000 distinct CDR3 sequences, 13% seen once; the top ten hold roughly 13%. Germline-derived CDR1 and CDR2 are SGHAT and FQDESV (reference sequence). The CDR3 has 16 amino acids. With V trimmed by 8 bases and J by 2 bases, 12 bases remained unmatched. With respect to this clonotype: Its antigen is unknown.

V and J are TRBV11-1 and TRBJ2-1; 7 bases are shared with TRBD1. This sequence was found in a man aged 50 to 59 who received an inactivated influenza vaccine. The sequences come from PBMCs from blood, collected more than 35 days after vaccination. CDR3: CASHPGDSEAYNEQFF. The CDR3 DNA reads TGTGCCAGCCACCCCGGGGACAGCGAAGCCTACAATGAGCAGTTCTTC.